The 2 T cell receptor beta chains below all came from one sample that was sequenced in a study of vaccination effects on CD4 cells after COVID-19 (dated 2022 in TCRdb). Their recognized antigens are unknown. After 10 to 11 days of culture, CD4+ T cells were isolated with the EasySep CD4+ T cell isolation kit. Each participant got two doses of an mRNA SARS-CoV-2 vaccine, either BNT162b2 or mRNA-1273. Libraries were built with the immunoSEQ multiplex PCR assay. TCRdb carries this immuneACCESS record with in-frame sequences only. Its versions omit some clonotypes, under half of them owing to an unresolved V gene in the studies checked, with the rest unexplained. The sample table shows tens of thousands of clones, and around 70% are seen once. Together, the top ten hold about 2% of the sample. The source material was CD4+ T cells from PBMCs cultured without peptide, sampled after COVID-19 vaccination. These receptors came from a human donor who received a COVID-19 vaccine.

The chain links TRBV24-1 to TRBJ1-1; 8 nucleotides match TRBD1. Germline values: CDR1 KGHDR, CDR2 SFDVKD. The trim removed 0 bases at V and 10 bases at J, leaving 6 bases unmatched. The CDR3 contains 14 residues. CDR3 nucleotide sequence: TGTGCCACCAGTGATTTGCAGGACAGGGTGGGAGCTTTCTTT. It specifies CATSDLQDRVGAFF.

The J gene is TRBJ2-7, the V gene TRBV5-6; 8 positions agree with TRBD1. With V trimmed by 4 bases and J by 7 bases, 10 bases remained unmatched. The CDR3 has 14 residues. Germline V lookup: CDR1 SGHDT, CDR2 YYEEEE. The CDR3 DNA reads as TGTGCCAGCAGCCCGGTGCAGGGGGCAGGGGAGCAGTACGTC. This encodes CASSPVQGAGEQYV.